This T cell receptor beta chain was observed in a study of blood T cell repertoires in COVID-19. Study-wide background: From the United States, Italy and Spain came samples of acute and convalescent COVID-19. T cells, B-cell-depleted T cells, or PBMCs supplied cDNA or gDNA.

As handled by the study authors: Cell counts per sample came from amplifying reference gene primers. Produced via immunoSEQ multiplex PCR; TCRdb's table is partial and in-frame only. V and J calls and clone size are those listed in that table; D and trimming were worked out from the DNA. The table lists tens of thousands of clones, 84% of them singletons. This CDR3 spans 14 amino acids. V was shortened by 3 bases and J by 4 bases, with 11 bases between the two germline ends. Germline V gives CDR1 SGDLS, CDR2 YYNGEE. The rearrangement joins TRBV9 to TRBJ1-5; TRBD1 is a possible D gene (5 bases). Sequencing used peripheral blood. The TCR was taken from a man in his fifties or sixties with acute or convalescent COVID-19. CDR3 sequence reads: CASSASAGNQPQHF. Written as DNA, the CDR3 is TGTGCCAGCAGCGCGTCCGCAGGGAATCAGCCCCAGCATTTT.